The 28 T cell receptor beta chains presented below share a single source sample, sequenced in a study of blood T cell repertoires in COVID-19. Sequenced by immunoSEQ multiplex PCR; TCRdb stores in-frame clones only, minus some. The sample has around 310,000 clones; about 90% are singletons. Material: PBMCs or T cells enriched from blood (not recorded which). The receptors stem from a woman aged 25 to 39 who had recovered from COVID-19.

DNA of the CDR3: TGTGCCAGCAGCCACCTAAGGTCGACTAGCGGGAAGGCTTACTTC. Translating it yields CASSHLRSTSGKAYF. The genes are TRBV3-1 (or the pseudogene TRBV3-2) and TRBJ2-5, with 11 bases aligning to TRBD2. The CDR3 sequence is 15 residues long. Germline trimming cut 3 bases from V and 14 bases from J; bases unmatched to any gene: 14. CDR1 is LGHDT and CDR2 is YNNKEL in the germline V gene (reference sequence).

V gene TRBV3-1 (or the pseudogene TRBV3-2) combines with J gene TRBJ2-5; 7 positions match TRBD2. Germline loops: CDR1 LGHDT, CDR2 YNNKEL (reference sequence). CDR3 length: 14 amino acids. J was trimmed by 2 bases and V by 6 bases; bases with no gene match: 6. Here the CDR3 DNA reads TGTGCCAGCAGGATAGCGGGCCCTCAAGAGACCCAGTACTTC. Amino acids: CASRIAGPQETQYF.

This CDR3 is CASTDRAGEPQHF. DNA for the CDR3: TGCGCCAGCACCGACAGGGCCGGGGAGCCCCAGCATTTT. The chain links TRBV10-2 to TRBJ1-5, with TRBD1 matching over 7 bases. The J segment lost 8 bases and the V segment lost 7 bases, leaving 8 bases of the junction unmatched. This CDR3 is 13 amino acids long. CDR1 WSHSY and CDR2 SAAADI come from the germline V gene.

In DNA form, the CDR3 reads TGTGCCAGCTCACCACCCGCGAGGGAGGGTTACAATGAGCAGTTCTTC. Translated: CASSPPAREGYNEQFF. The V and J genes are TRBV18 and TRBJ2-1, with 7 bases that match TRBD2. CDR1 and CDR2 (germline): KGHSH, LQKENI. Trimming at V came to 0 bases and at J to 4 bases, leaving 6 bases not matched to a gene. CDR3 size: 16 residues.

The V gene is TRBV6-5, the J gene TRBJ2-7; D may be TRBD2 (5 bases). Germline CDR1 reads MNHEY; CDR2 reads SVGAGI. V gave up 6 bases and J gave up 3 bases, with 9 bases separating them. The CDR3 has 12 residues. Here the CDR3 reads CASRHGVYEQYF. The CDR3 DNA reads as TGTGCCAGCAGGCACGGGGTCTACGAGCAGTACTTC.

J is TRBJ1-6 and V is TRBV9; 9 bases are shared with TRBD1. Germline loops: CDR1 SGDLS, CDR2 YYNGEE. The V segment lost 4 bases and the J segment 10 bases; nucleotides outside the gene matches: 9. This CDR3 spans 15 amino acids. CDR3 loop: CASSSGTGQYSPLHF. DNA for the CDR3: TGTGCCAGCAGCTCTGGGACAGGGCAGTACTCACCCCTCCACTTT.

The rearrangement joins TRBV13 to TRBJ1-2; no reliable D call. Germline-derived CDR1 and CDR2 are PRHDT and FYEKMQ (reference sequence). The CDR3 has 13 amino acids. V lost 3 bases to trimming and J lost 4 bases, with 9 bases between them. CDR3 in amino acids: CASSFERGYGYTF. As DNA, the CDR3 is TGTGCCAGCAGCTTCGAGCGGGGCTATGGCTACACCTTC.

The chain employs TRBV28 and TRBJ2-1; 10 nucleotides align to TRBD2. This CDR3 has 15 amino acids. The junction had 12 bases not matched to a gene; V was cut back by 6 bases and J by 10 bases. CDR1 is MDHEN and CDR2 is SYDVKM in the germline V gene. DNA for the CDR3: TGTGCCAGCAGGTCAGGGGCTAGCGGGAGAAGGGAGCAGTTCTTC. Protein sequence: CASRSGASGRREQFF. Filled out from reference TRBV28 and TRBJ2-1, the complete variable domain reads DVKVTQSSRYLVKRTGEKVFLECVQDMDHENMFWYRQDPGLGLRLIYFSYDVKMKEKGDIPEGYSVSREKKERFSLILESASTNQTSMYLCASRSGASGRREQFFGPGTRLTVL.

The chain links TRBV10-2 to TRBJ2-1; 16 bases are shared with TRBD2. The CDR3 consists of 24 residues. The V and J ends lost 0 bases and 0 bases, in that order; junction bases with no gene match: 17. The V gene's germline CDR1 is WSHSY and CDR2 SAAADI. CDR3 region: CASSESPGRIGTSGRASSYNEQFF. CDR3 nucleotides: TGCGCCAGCAGTGAGTCCCCGGGACGGATCGGGACTAGCGGGAGGGCCTCCTCCTACAATGAGCAGTTCTTC.

This sequence joins TRBV12-3 or TRBV12-4 and TRBJ2-2; a weak D match, TRBD1 (6 bases). The CDR3 spans 13 residues. V was clipped by 6 bases and J by 9 bases, with 14 bases between them. The DNA for the CDR3 is TGTGCCAGCAGACGAGACAGGTCCCGGGAGCTGTTTTTT. Its translation is CASRRDRSRELFF.

The rearrangement joins TRBV2 to TRBJ2-4; TRBD2 is a possible D gene (5 bases). CDR1 and CDR2 from the germline V gene are SNHLY and FYNNEI. This CDR3 region has 18 residues. Trimming left V 2 bases short and J 0 bases short, with 17 bases between. The CDR3 region is CASSEKGSPTLAKNIQYF. CDR3 DNA sequence: TGTGCCAGCAGTGAAAAAGGGAGTCCTACTCTAGCCAAAAACATTCAGTACTTC.

V and J are TRBV5-1 and TRBJ2-1; weak D call: TRBD2 (6 bases). This CDR3 contains 19 residues. Trimming took 3 bases from V and 2 from J, leaving 24 bases between them. Germline V gives CDR1 SGHRS, CDR2 YFSETQ. The DNA for the CDR3 is TGCGCCAGCAGCTGGGGGACGGCAGAGACTAGGACAACCTACAATGAGCAGTTCTTC. Its translation: CASSWGTAETRTTYNEQFF.

This rearrangement joins TRBV27 to TRBJ1-5; 11 bases match TRBD1. Germline V CDR1 and CDR2: MNHEY, SMNVEV (reference sequence). The CDR3 is 20 amino acids. After removal of 5 bases from V and 0 bases from J, the junction contained 15 bases not matched to a gene. The CDR3 is CASSRGPGQGVFYSNQPQHF. Written as DNA, the CDR3 is TGTGCCAGCAGTCGAGGGCCGGGACAGGGGGTCTTTTATAGCAATCAGCCCCAGCATTTT.

V usage is TRBV11-3 and J usage is TRBJ2-3; 12 bases agree with TRBD2. CDR1 SGHNT and CDR2 YENEEA come from the germline V gene. There are 19 residues in the CDR3. V lost 3 bases, J lost 1 base, and 11 bases stayed unmatched. CDR3 in amino acids: CASSLTPVLAGGGTDTQYF. The CDR3 DNA reads TGTGCCAGCAGCTTGACACCCGTACTAGCGGGAGGCGGCACAGATACGCAGTATTTT.

The rearrangement links TRBV20-1 to TRBJ2-1, with 11 bases aligning to TRBD1. Germline assignment: CDR1 DFQATT and CDR2 SNEGSKA (reference sequence). This CDR3 has 15 residues. V trimming: 3 bases; J trimming: 4 bases; junction bases outside the gene matches: 5. The CDR3 coding sequence is TGCAGTGCTAGTTCCGGGACAGGGGGATACAATGAGCAGTTCTTC. Translation gives CSASSGTGGYNEQFF.

The rearrangement joins TRBV2 to TRBJ2-3, with TRBD2 identical over 9 bases. Germline CDR1 SNHLY, CDR2 FYNNEI. Unmatched junction bases numbered 5, after V lost 9 bases and J lost 4 bases. The CDR3 runs 13 residues. CDR3 sequence reads: CARTGLAADTQYF. CDR3 nucleotide sequence: TGTGCCAGGACGGGACTAGCCGCAGATACGCAGTATTTT.

This clone was seen a single time. This chain connects TRBV6-5 to TRBJ2-1; 13 nucleotides match TRBD2. J was trimmed by 6 bases and V by 6 bases; bases with no gene match: 5. The germline gives CDR1 MNHEY, CDR2 SVGAGI. The CDR3 contains 15 residues. CDR3 amino acids: CASRHGLAGANEQFF. The CDR3 DNA sequence: TGTGCCAGCAGGCACGGACTAGCGGGAGCCAATGAGCAGTTCTTC.

V usage is TRBV3-1 (or the pseudogene TRBV3-2) and J usage is TRBJ1-1; D is ambiguous. Trimming pared 0 bases from V and 6 bases from J, leaving 14 bases between. Germline loops: CDR1 LGHDT, CDR2 YNNKEL (reference sequence). The CDR3 covers 15 residues. Here the CDR3 DNA reads TGTGCCAGCAGCCAAGACGGGGAGGCAAGCGCTGAAGCTTTCTTT. Amino acids: CASSQDGEASAEAFF.

This clone was seen only a few times. The V gene is TRBV28, the J gene TRBJ1-1; D gene unclear. Trimming shortened V by 1 base and J by 4 bases, and 16 bases separated the two germline ends. This CDR3 is built from 16 residues. The germline gives CDR1 MDHEN, CDR2 SYDVKM. Here the CDR3 reads CASSLSSGGVGTEAFF. Here the CDR3 DNA reads TGTGCCAGCAGTTTATCTTCCGGAGGAGTGGGCACTGAAGCTTTCTTT.

The chain couples TRBV2 to TRBJ2-2, with D maybe TRBD1 (5 bases). Germline CDR1 and CDR2: SNHLY and FYNNEI. V was cut by 6 bases and J by 4 bases, with 9 bases left in between. This CDR3 has 13 amino acids. The CDR3 is CASRSTATGELFF. DNA of the CDR3: TGTGCCAGCAGGTCGACAGCCACCGGGGAGCTGTTTTTT.

On this clone: One end of the junction fails to match germline, which may point to a read error. The chain combines TRBV20-1 with TRBJ2-7; 9 bases align to TRBD2. CDR1 DFQATT and CDR2 SNEGSKA come from the germline V gene (reference sequence). This CDR3 comprises 14 residues. CDR3 loop: CSASPLAGAYEQYF. DNA of the CDR3: TGCAGTGCTAGTCCTTTAGCGGGAGCCTATGAGCAGTACTTC.

The V gene is TRBV5-1, the J gene TRBJ1-2; D gene unclear. The CDR3 extends over 14 amino acids. The germline V and J ends were trimmed by 0 bases and 3 bases, with 9 bases remaining between them. Germline V gene sequence: CDR1 SGHRS, CDR2 YFSETQ. In DNA, the CDR3 is TGCGCCAGCAGCTTGGGGGTGGGAGACTATGGCTACACCTTC. This codes for CASSLGVGDYGYTF.

The chain carries TRBV6-1 and TRBJ1-6; no definite D call. With 2 bases removed from V and 7 bases from J, the gap between germline ends came to 9 bases. CDR1 MNHNS and CDR2 SASEGT come from the germline V gene. The CDR3 is 14 residues long. For the CDR3, the DNA is TGTGCCAGCAGTGAACTACCAGGAAATTCACCCCTCCACTTT. This encodes CASSELPGNSPLHF.

This chain links TRBV9 with TRBJ1-1, with 7 bases aligning to TRBD1. The germline gives CDR1 SGDLS, CDR2 YYNGEE. J gave up 6 bases and V 3 bases, and 8 bases lay outside the gene matches. The CDR3 is 14 residues long. CDR3 DNA: TGTGCCAGCAGCGCCGCTTCGGACAGGCCTGAAGCTTTCTTT. It encodes CASSAASDRPEAFF.

This clone has only one observation. CDR3 protein: CAISGEAGNTIYF. The DNA of the CDR3 is TGTGCCATCAGCGGGGAAGCCGGAAACACCATATATTTT. The chain joins TRBV10-3 to TRBJ1-3; D gene ambiguous. There are 13 residues in the CDR3. Trimming removed 6 bases at V and 4 bases at J, with 10 bases between. Germline CDR1 is ENHRY and CDR2 is SYGVKD.

The chain employs TRBV19 and TRBJ1-5; D unclear. Trimming pared 5 bases from V and 1 base from J, leaving 6 bases between. The CDR3 length is 13 residues. Germline V gives CDR1 LNHDA, CDR2 SQIVND (reference sequence). The CDR3 loop is CASSVRSNQPQHF. CDR3 nucleotides: TGTGCCAGTAGTGTGAGAAGCAATCAGCCCCAGCATTTT.

The chain uses TRBV27 and TRBJ1-4, with 7 bases fitting TRBD1. Germline V lookup: CDR1 MNHEY, CDR2 SMNVEV (reference sequence). J was trimmed by 3 bases and V by 6 bases; bases with no gene match: 4. The CDR3 is 14 amino acids. CDR3 in amino acids: CASSLTGANEKLFF. The CDR3 DNA reads as TGTGCCAGCAGCCTAACAGGGGCTAATGAAAAACTGTTTTTT.

This clone was recorded only once. The chain couples TRBV11-2 to TRBJ1-2; D gene ambiguous. The V and J ends lost 2 bases and 5 bases respectively, with 12 bases between them. The germline gives CDR1 SGHAT, CDR2 FQNNGV. This CDR3 has 14 amino acids. This CDR3 is CASSLTRSGYGYTF. CDR3 DNA sequence: TGTGCCAGCAGCTTAACGCGGTCTGGATATGGCTACACCTTC. The full variable domain, in which reference TRBV11-2 and TRBJ1-2 provide the parts outside the CDR3, is EAGVAQSPRYKIIEKRQSVAFWCNPISGHATLYWYQQILGQGPKLLIQFQNNGVVDDSQLPKDRFSAERLKGVDSTLKIQPAKLEDSAVYLCASSLTRSGYGYTFGSGTRLTVV.